This TCR beta chain comes out of a study of T cells in Graves' hyperthyroidism and ophthalmopathy. The length of the CDR3 is 14 residues. V shed 5 bases and J shed 5 bases, with 15 bases lying between them. Looked up from germline, CDR1 is MNHEY and CDR2 is SMNVEV (reference sequence). Using RNA transcripts as the source, TCR beta CDR3 regions were amplified. The HTBI set primed first-round TCR CDR3 RT-PCR. TCRdb fed the multiplex PCR reads into MiXCR, producing one record per CDR3 protein. This sample has 450,000 to 700,000 distinct CDR3 sequences, with around 45% found just once. Whole-study findings and limits: The blood repertoire included most of the expanded thyroid clonotypes above 0.001.

In its sample, this clonotype was seen many times. Its cognate antigen is unknown. Based on clinical symptoms, serum thyroxine and TRAb, thyroid ultrasound and orbital computed tomography, diagnoses were reached. Sample: peripheral blood or thyroid tissue (not recorded which). The rearrangement links TRBV27 to TRBJ1-2; no clear D gene. This sequence was found in an adult woman with Graves' disease, either hyperthyroidism or ophthalmopathy (not recorded which). The CDR3 nucleotides read TGTGCCAGCAGTACCCAGCCCCTGTTATATGGCTACACCTTC. Its protein is CASSTQPLLYGYTF.